The 27 T cell receptor beta chains listed next were all sequenced from one sample in a study of PD-1 blockade in classical Hodgkin lymphoma. Each of the patients experienced relapse following autologous stem cell transplantation, and their brentuximab vedotin exposure differed. The assay was immunoSEQ multiplex PCR, and TCRdb's table has in-frame clones only and misses some. The sample consists of approximately 2,000 clones, roughly 80% of them appearing once. The specimen comprised peripheral blood mononuclear cells (PBMCs), sampled at baseline. Receptors originate from a human donor with classical Hodgkin lymphoma.

The chain recombines TRBV6-1 with TRBJ1-5; D is undetermined. From germline, CDR1 is MNHNS and CDR2 SASEGT. Trimming took 4 bases from V and 0 from J, leaving 10 bases between them. This CDR3 is built from 15 residues. CDR3 coding DNA: TGTGCCAGCAGTGGTGTATGGGGTAGCAATCAGCCCCAGCATTTT. It specifies CASSGVWGSNQPQHF.

The CDR3 DNA follows: TGTGCCAGCAGCTTAGCTGGATCAACTAATGAAAAACTGTTTTTT. Residues: CASSLAGSTNEKLFF. The rearrangement uses TRBV7-9 and TRBJ1-4; D is undetermined. Looked up from germline, CDR1 is SEHNR and CDR2 is FQNEAQ (reference sequence). V lost 0 bases, J lost 0 bases, and 5 bases lay in between. The CDR3 totals 15 residues.

The chain joins TRBV27 to TRBJ1-5; 8 bases fit TRBD1. This CDR3 contains 15 residues. With V trimmed by 6 bases and J by 1 base, 5 bases remained unmatched. CDR1 and CDR2 from the germline V gene are MNHEY and SMNVEV (reference sequence). DNA of the CDR3: TGTGCCAGCAGACTCCAGGGGGCAAGCAATCAGCCCCAGCATTTT. It specifies CASRLQGASNQPQHF.

The chain joins TRBV4-2 to TRBJ2-7; D is possibly TRBD1 (6 bases). The CDR3 covers 14 residues. The V gene lost 1 base and the J gene lost 3 bases, with 10 bases spanning the gap. CDR1 and CDR2 (germline): LGHNA, YNFKEQ. In DNA form, the CDR3 reads TGTGCCAGCAGCCAAGGGCAGGGGAGCTACGAGCAGTACTTC. Its protein is CASSQGQGSYEQYF.

The V and J genes are TRBV19 and TRBJ1-1; D is perhaps TRBD1 (6 bases). Germline V gene lookup returns CDR1 LNHDA and CDR2 SQIVND (reference sequence). The CDR3 sequence is 13 residues long. V dropped 3 bases and J dropped 7 bases, with 12 bases sitting between them. CDR3 sequence reads: CASSILRGSEAFF. The CDR3 coding sequence is TGTGCCAGTAGTATTCTAAGGGGGAGTGAAGCTTTCTTT.

This chain uses TRBV6-6 with TRBJ1-3, with D maybe TRBD1 (6 bases). The CDR3 sequence is 16 residues long. The germline gives CDR1 MNHNY, CDR2 SVGAGI (reference sequence). Trimming cost V 5 bases and J 4 bases, with 18 bases left between them. CDR3 residues: CASSHSGESSGNTIYF. The CDR3 bases are TGTGCCAGCAGTCATTCAGGGGAGTCTTCCGGAAACACCATATATTTT.

Sample share makes this clone large. V gene TRBV19 combines with J gene TRBJ1-5; D call uncertain. Germline CDR1 reads LNHDA; CDR2 reads SQIVND (reference sequence). Trimming took 1 base from V and 11 from J, leaving 12 bases between them. The CDR3 sequence is 13 residues long. CDR3 in DNA: TGTGCCAGTAGTATAGCCCCATCGGTGGCCCAGCATTTT. As protein: CASSIAPSVAQHF.

The chain recombines TRBV14 with TRBJ2-7; maybe TRBD1 (6 bases). V was trimmed by 0 bases and J by 2 bases, leaving 20 bases between them. Germline V lookup: CDR1 SGHDN, CDR2 FVKESK. This CDR3 spans 18 amino acids. The CDR3 sequence is CASSQEGAAEVETYEQYF. In DNA, the CDR3 is TGTGCCAGCAGCCAAGAGGGGGCCGCGGAGGTTGAGACCTACGAGCAGTACTTC.

The rearrangement uses TRBV5-8 and TRBJ2-7, with unresolved D. Germline V gene data show CDR1 as SGHTS and CDR2 as YDEGEE. Trimming took off 4 bases at V and 1 base at J, with 18 bases between the two ends. The CDR3 runs 16 residues. The CDR3 bases are TGTGCCAGCAGCCCTTGGCCCTCCTTAAGATCCTACGAGCAGTACTTC. It specifies CASSPWPSLRSYEQYF.

The rearrangement uses TRBV6-5 and TRBJ2-1, with TRBD2 identical over 11 bases. The CDR3 extends over 15 amino acids. CDR1 and CDR2 from the germline V gene are MNHEY and SVGAGI. Trimming at V came to 0 bases and at J to 10 bases, leaving 5 bases not matched to a gene. This chain's CDR3 is CASSYSIAGGREQFF. For the CDR3, the DNA is TGTGCCAGCAGTTACTCGATAGCGGGGGGGCGGGAGCAGTTCTTC.

V and J are TRBV19 and TRBJ1-1; no definite D call. Looked up from germline, CDR1 is LNHDA and CDR2 is SQIVND (reference sequence). The V end was cut by 1 base, the J end by 4 bases, with 10 bases between. The CDR3 totals 14 residues. The CDR3 loop reads CASSIVSGITEAFF. The CDR3 DNA reads TGTGCCAGTAGTATAGTATCGGGGATCACTGAAGCTTTCTTT.

This chain connects TRBV5-4 to TRBJ1-2; 9 nucleotides line up with TRBD1. The V gene end was trimmed by 4 bases and the J gene end by 7 bases; junction bases not matched to a gene: 11. CDR3 length: 15 residues. Germline V lookup: CDR1 SGHNT, CDR2 YYREEE (reference sequence). CDR3 sequence (DNA): TGTGCCAGCAGCCATATGGGACAGGGCCTTCCTGGCTACACCTTC. The encoded protein is CASSHMGQGLPGYTF.

The J gene is TRBJ1-5, the V gene TRBV15; 7 nucleotides line up with TRBD1. This CDR3 contains 15 residues. V gave up 5 bases and J gave up 4 bases; unmatched junction bases: 8. CDR1 LNHNV and CDR2 YYDKDF come from the germline V gene (reference sequence). The CDR3 loop is CATSGGQPGNQPQHF. CDR3 sequence (DNA): TGTGCCACCAGCGGGGGACAGCCGGGAAATCAGCCCCAGCATTTT.

This clone showed up just once. This chain links TRBV19 with TRBJ2-2, with D possibly matching TRBD2 (6 bases). The length of the CDR3 is 14 residues. Per germline, CDR1 LNHDA and CDR2 SQIVND (reference sequence). Trimming stripped 3 bases from V and 1 base from J, with 6 bases between. The CDR3 DNA reads TGTGCCAGTAGTATGGGAGGGAACACCGGGGAGCTGTTTTTT. This sequence encodes CASSMGGNTGELFF.

The genes are TRBV4-3 and TRBJ2-1; 10 bases align to TRBD2. Germline values: CDR1 LGHNA, CDR2 YSLEER. This CDR3 comprises 17 residues. The junction had 6 bases not matched to a gene; V was cut back by 0 bases and J by 4 bases. Here the CDR3 DNA reads TGCGCCAGCAGCCAAGAAGCAGGACTAGCGGTTTACAATGAGCAGTTCTTC. Amino acids: CASSQEAGLAVYNEQFF.

The chain's CDR3 is CASSLDGNQPQHF. In nucleotides, the CDR3 is TGTGCCAGCAGCTTGGACGGGAATCAGCCCCAGCATTTT. The J gene is TRBJ1-5, the V gene TRBV5-4, with D uncertain. CDR1 and CDR2 (germline): SGHNT, YYREEE (reference sequence). The CDR3 has 13 amino acids. V was trimmed by 0 bases and J by 4 bases, leaving 5 bases between them.

This clone has a single count. This sequence joins TRBV2 and TRBJ1-5, with D uncertain. Germline V gene data show CDR1 as SNHLY and CDR2 as FYNNEI. Trimming took off 4 bases at V and 3 bases at J, with 10 bases between the two ends. The CDR3 extends over 14 amino acids. The CDR3, as DNA: TGTGCCAGCAGTGTCGGCAGCTTCAATCAGCCCCAGCATTTT. Encoded protein: CASSVGSFNQPQHF.

The V call is TRBV4-3, the J call TRBJ2-3; TRBD2 aligns across 8 bases. This CDR3 has 19 residues. V gave up 0 bases and J gave up 4 bases; unmatched junction bases: 15. The germline CDR1 and CDR2 sequences are LGHNA and YSLEER. The CDR3: CASSQDGGLERAGADTQYF. CDR3 sequence (DNA): TGCGCCAGCAGCCAAGATGGCGGGTTGGAAAGAGCGGGGGCAGATACGCAGTATTTT.

The chain recombines TRBV4-2 with TRBJ1-2; D might be TRBD1 (5 bases). CDR3 length equals 14 residues. Germline V CDR1 and CDR2: LGHNA, YNFKEQ. Trimming removed 0 bases from V and 2 bases from J, with 7 bases in between. The CDR3 coding sequence is TGTGCCAGCAGCCAAGATCGGGGGAACTATGGCTACACCTTC. It encodes CASSQDRGNYGYTF.

This chain connects TRBV9 to TRBJ1-5; D is unclear. The CDR3 is 15 residues long. The germline V gene has CDR1 SGDLS and CDR2 YYNGEE. Trimming took 4 bases from V and 0 from J, leaving 11 bases between them. The CDR3, as DNA: TGTGCCAGCAGCACCGGTCCGGCTAGCAATCAGCCCCAGCATTTT. Translating gives CASSTGPASNQPQHF.

The chain joins TRBV4-3 to TRBJ2-5; D unresolved. Trimming shortened V by 1 base and J by 5 bases, and 8 bases separated the two germline ends. Germline CDR1 is LGHNA and CDR2 is YSLEER. The CDR3 loop spans 13 amino acids. CDR3 region: CASSQGVGETQYF. CDR3 coding DNA: TGCGCCAGCAGCCAAGGCGTGGGGGAGACCCAGTACTTC.

This CDR3 is CASSAKGASTDTQYF. The CDR3 region has the DNA TGTGCCAGCAGCGCTAAAGGGGCTAGCACAGATACGCAGTATTTT. The gene calls are TRBV9 and TRBJ2-3; possible D gene TRBD1, 5 bases. The V gene lost 3 bases and the J gene lost 0 bases, with 11 bases spanning the gap. Germline values: CDR1 SGDLS, CDR2 YYNGEE. This CDR3 is built from 15 residues.

In DNA, the CDR3 is TGTGCCAGCAGCACAGATCTACCGGGACAGGGGGCAAACACCATATATTTT. This codes for CASSTDLPGQGANTIYF. The chain joins TRBV5-8 to TRBJ1-3, with 12 bases fitting TRBD1. The ends lost 4 bases at V and 6 bases at J; junction bases unmatched: 11. Germline V gives CDR1 SGHTS, CDR2 YDEGEE. The CDR3 has 17 amino acids.

The rearrangement uses TRBV7-2 and TRBJ1-4; 10 nucleotides agree with TRBD1. Germline CDR1 is SGHTA and CDR2 is FQGNSA. The CDR3 sequence is 15 residues long. J was trimmed by 10 bases and V by 5 bases; bases with no gene match: 10. In DNA form, the CDR3 reads TGTGCCAGCAGCCCCGGGACAGGGGCAATAGGAAAACTGTTTTTT. Translation: CASSPGTGAIGKLFF.

The chain recombines TRBV9 with TRBJ2-1; 9 nucleotides line up with TRBD2. V gave up 4 bases and J gave up 7 bases; unmatched junction bases: 9. The CDR3 is 15 amino acids. In germline, CDR1 is SGDLS, CDR2 YYNGEE. CDR3 nucleotides: TGTGCCAGCAGCCTAGATGGTAGCGGGGGAAATGAGCAGTTCTTC. Its translation: CASSLDGSGGNEQFF.

This clone was seen just once. The rearrangement uses TRBV4-2 and TRBJ1-3; D is uncertain. Trimming stripped 4 bases from V and 0 bases from J, with 13 bases between. The germline V gene has CDR1 LGHNA and CDR2 YNFKEQ. The CDR3 is 16 amino acids. This CDR3 is CASSPPTESSGNTIYF. CDR3 nucleotides: TGTGCCAGCAGCCCCCCGACGGAGAGCTCTGGAAACACCATATATTTT.

J is TRBJ2-3 and V is TRBV6-1, with D uncertain. V lost 4 bases, J lost 2 bases, and 7 bases lay in between. Germline V lookup: CDR1 MNHNS, CDR2 SASEGT. This CDR3 comprises 13 residues. CDR3 in DNA: TGTGCCAGCAGTGTCGGTGACACAGATACGCAGTATTTT. It specifies CASSVGDTDTQYF.